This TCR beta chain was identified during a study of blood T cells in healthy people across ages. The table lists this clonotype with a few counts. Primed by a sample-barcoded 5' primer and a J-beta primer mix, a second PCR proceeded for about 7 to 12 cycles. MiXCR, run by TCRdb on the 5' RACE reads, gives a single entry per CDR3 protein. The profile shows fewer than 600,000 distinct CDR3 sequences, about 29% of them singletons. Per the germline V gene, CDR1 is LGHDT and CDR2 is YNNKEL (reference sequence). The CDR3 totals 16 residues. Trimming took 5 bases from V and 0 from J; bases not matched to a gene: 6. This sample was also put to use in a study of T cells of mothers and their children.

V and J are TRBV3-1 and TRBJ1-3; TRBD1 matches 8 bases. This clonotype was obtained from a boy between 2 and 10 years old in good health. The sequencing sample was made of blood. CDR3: CASSRQGPTSGNTIYF. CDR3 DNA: TGTGCCAGCAGCAGACAGGGGCCGACCTCTGGAAACACCATATATTTT.